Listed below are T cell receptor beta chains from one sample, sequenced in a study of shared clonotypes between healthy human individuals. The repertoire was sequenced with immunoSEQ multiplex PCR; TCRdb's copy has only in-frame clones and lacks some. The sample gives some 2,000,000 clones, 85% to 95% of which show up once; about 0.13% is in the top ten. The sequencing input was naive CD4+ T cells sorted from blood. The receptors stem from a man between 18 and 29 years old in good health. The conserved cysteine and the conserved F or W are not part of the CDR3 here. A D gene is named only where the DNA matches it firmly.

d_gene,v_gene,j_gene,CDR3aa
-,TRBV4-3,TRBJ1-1,ASSQENTPHTEAF
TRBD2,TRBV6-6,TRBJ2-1,ASSYSPGTSAPEQF
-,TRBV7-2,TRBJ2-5,ASSPDLAGRPTETQY
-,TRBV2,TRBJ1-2,ASSELGGQGT
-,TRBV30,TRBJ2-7,AWSGFYEQY
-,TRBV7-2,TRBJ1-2,ASSFRGSNYGYT
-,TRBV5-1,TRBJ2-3,ASSLMTPNPTDTQY
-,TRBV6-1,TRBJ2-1,ASSAPREPSGNEQF
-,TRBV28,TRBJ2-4,ASSFADVLAKNIQY
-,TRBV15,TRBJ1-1,ATSRDLVAEAF
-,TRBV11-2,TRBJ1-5,ASSLASHQPQH
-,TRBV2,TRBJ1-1,ASREQVKGTEAF
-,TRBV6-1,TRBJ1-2,ASTETDYGYT
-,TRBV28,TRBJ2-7,ASSLGQSPYEQY
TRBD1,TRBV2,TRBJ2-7,ASSRDRASSYEQY
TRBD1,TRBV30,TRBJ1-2,AWSAGGGYGYT
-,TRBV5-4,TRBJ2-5,ASSLAGGQGAQY
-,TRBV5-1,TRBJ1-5,ASSTTGGSNQPQH
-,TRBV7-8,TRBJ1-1,ASSPVGRTEAF
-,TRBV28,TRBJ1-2,ASTLDRYYGYT
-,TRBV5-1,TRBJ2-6,ASSIGTSGANVLT
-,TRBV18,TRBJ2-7,ASSPIEMEQDQTSSYEQY
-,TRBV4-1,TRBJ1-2,ASSQENVPSGYT